This T cell receptor (beta chain) was captured by sequencing in a study of cytomegalovirus exposure and HLA in healthy donors. CDR3 length: 15 amino acids. Germline CDR1 SGDLS, CDR2 YYNGEE. The V and J ends lost 5 bases and 8 bases respectively, with 20 bases between them. PCR was performed using 60 Vbeta and 13 Jbeta primers. The assay was immunoSEQ multiplex PCR, and TCRdb's table has in-frame clones only and misses some. The repertoire holds about 57,000 clones, with roughly 77% as singletons. The TCR was taken from a man younger than 40 in good health and CMV-seropositive. The source material was PBMCs. The V call is TRBV9, the J call TRBJ2-4; D perhaps matches TRBD1 (6 bases). CDR3 DNA: TGTGCCAGCAGTAGGACAGTTTTCTCCATAGACATTCAGTACTTC. Translated: CASSRTVFSIDIQYF.